This paragraph reports one TCR beta chain. Methods used by the authors: Reference gene primer amplification gave estimated nucleated cell counts. Here immunoSEQ multiplex PCR was the method, and the copy in TCRdb shows in-frame clones only, minus some. That table is the source of V, J and clone size, and D and trimming were worked out from the DNA. This sample has about 59,000 clones, with approximately 79% found just once. The record originates from a study of blood T cell repertoires in COVID-19. Study details: Acute-phase and convalescent COVID-19 samples originated in the United States, Italy and Spain. PBMCs, B-cell-depleted T cells, or T cells were the source of the cDNA or gDNA that made up the material.

The CDR3 is 14 residues long. Germline V gene sequence: CDR1 SNHLY, CDR2 FYNNEI. The ends lost 4 bases at V and 11 bases at J; junction bases unmatched: 6. Sequencing was done on a sample of peripheral blood. The TCR sequence derives from a man aged 55 to 70 with acute or convalescent COVID-19. The chain uses TRBV2 and TRBJ1-6; 9 bases are a match to TRBD1. DNA for the CDR3: TGTGCCAGCAGTGGTGACAGGGGGTTGGCACCCCTCCACTTT. It codes for CASSGDRGLAPLHF.